The present T cell receptor (beta chain) was sequenced within a study of beta chain features in type 1 diabetes. The study's findings and limits: Shorter TCRB CDR3s, moderately but significantly so, marked every one of the four CD4+ subsets in Type 1 diabetes patients.

V was cut by 8 bases and J by 0 bases, with 14 bases left in between. This CDR3 spans 14 amino acids. Germline CDR1 is SEHNR and CDR2 is FQNEAQ (reference sequence). This clone was recorded a few times. Its antigen is currently unknown. Sequencing targeted expressed TCRB transcripts, as all isolated RNA had been reverse transcribed. Sequencing was performed with immunoSEQ multiplex PCR; in TCRdb, only in-frame clones are kept and a portion is missing. There are around 600,000 clones in the sample; around an eighth occur only once, and 0.09% to 0.15% lies in the top ten. The chain joins TRBV7-9 to TRBJ2-7; weak D call: TRBD2 (5 bases). The receptor was isolated from a man aged 30 to 39 with type 1 diabetes. The sequenced sample was naive CD4+ T cells from blood. In DNA form, the CDR3 reads TGTGCCAGCCACGGAAACGCGGGCTCCTACGAGCAGTACTTC. Protein product: CASHGNAGSYEQYF.